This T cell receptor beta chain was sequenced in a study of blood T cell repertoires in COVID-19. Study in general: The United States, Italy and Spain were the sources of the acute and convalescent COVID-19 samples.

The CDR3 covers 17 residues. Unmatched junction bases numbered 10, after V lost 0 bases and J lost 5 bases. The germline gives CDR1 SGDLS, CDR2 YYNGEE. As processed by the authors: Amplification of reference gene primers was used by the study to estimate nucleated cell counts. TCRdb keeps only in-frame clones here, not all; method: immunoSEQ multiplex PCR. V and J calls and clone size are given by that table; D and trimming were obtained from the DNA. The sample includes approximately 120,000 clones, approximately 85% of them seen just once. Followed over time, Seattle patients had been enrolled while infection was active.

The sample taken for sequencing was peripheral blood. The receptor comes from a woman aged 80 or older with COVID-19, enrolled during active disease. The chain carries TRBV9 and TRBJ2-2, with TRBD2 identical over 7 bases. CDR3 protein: CASSVVGGSPLTGELFF. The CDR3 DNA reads TGTGCCAGCAGCGTAGTCGGCGGGAGTCCGCTTACCGGGGAGCTGTTTTTT.